The 6 T cell receptor beta chains below come from one sample, sequenced in a study of response to subunit inactivated influenza vaccine. MiXCR, applied by TCRdb to the RT-PCR reads, yields one record per CDR3 protein. The table shows over 800,000 distinct CDR3 sequences, with 21% occurring only once. Sample: PBMCs from blood, taken 4 to 6 days after vaccination. The origin of the receptors is a man between 45 and 60 years old who received an inactivated influenza vaccine.

The rearrangement links TRBV11-2 to TRBJ2-7, with unresolved D. V lost 4 bases and J lost 5, with 9 bases in between. This CDR3 region has 12 residues. Germline CDR1 is SGHAT and CDR2 is FQNNGV. The CDR3 nucleotides are TGTGCCAGCAGCTCAGGTTTCGACGAGCAGTACTTC. Protein product: CASSSGFDEQYF.

This clonotype has just a few counts. The chain links TRBV10-2 to TRBJ2-7, with TRBD2 matching 10 bases. Germline V gives CDR1 WSHSY, CDR2 SAAADI. The CDR3 contains 13 residues. V was pared by 7 bases and J by 5 bases, with 5 bases of the junction left unmatched. CDR3 sequence reads: CASKAGGRNEQYF. The CDR3 bases are TGCGCCAGCAAAGCGGGGGGGCGGAACGAGCAGTACTTC.

This clonotype was recorded a few times. The J gene is TRBJ2-6, the V gene TRBV7-2, with a possible D match to TRBD2 (5 bases). Germline V gene lookup returns CDR1 SGHTA and CDR2 FQGNSA. Trimming cost V 5 bases and J 0 bases, with 14 bases left between them. The length of the CDR3 is 17 residues. CDR3 nucleotide sequence: TGTGCCAGCAGCCCCCGAGGGCAGAACTCTGGGGCCAACGTCCTGACTTTC. This gives the protein CASSPRGQNSGANVLTF.

This clonotype was detected ten times or more. This CDR3 is CATAAGRLVSDTQYF. The CDR3 DNA reads as TGTGCCACCGCAGCGGGGAGGCTTGTTTCAGATACGCAGTATTTT. J is TRBJ2-3 and V is TRBV27; 7 bases agree with TRBD2. Germline-derived CDR1 and CDR2 are MNHEY and SMNVEV (reference sequence). The CDR3 loop spans 15 amino acids. The V segment lost 10 bases and the J segment 4 bases; nucleotides outside the gene matches: 14.

The J gene is TRBJ1-2, the V gene TRBV5-5; 12 positions match TRBD1. The CDR3 loop spans 15 amino acids. CDR1 is SGHKS, CDR2 YYEKEE, per germline (reference sequence). The junction had 3 bases not matched to a gene; V was cut back by 0 bases and J by 6 bases. The CDR3 reads CASSLGGTGGDGYTF. The CDR3 DNA reads TGTGCCAGCAGCTTGGGAGGGACAGGGGGCGATGGCTACACCTTC.

Only a few counts were recorded for this clonotype. The chain couples TRBV20-1 to TRBJ1-4; unclear D gene. CDR3 length: 12 residues. CDR1 and CDR2 (germline): DFQATT, SNEGSKA (reference sequence). The V gene lost 6 bases and the J gene lost 8 bases, with 13 bases spanning the gap. CDR3 amino acids: CSARVPEEKLFF. CDR3 nucleotide sequence: TGCAGTGCCCGGGTCCCCGAGGAAAAACTGTTTTTT.